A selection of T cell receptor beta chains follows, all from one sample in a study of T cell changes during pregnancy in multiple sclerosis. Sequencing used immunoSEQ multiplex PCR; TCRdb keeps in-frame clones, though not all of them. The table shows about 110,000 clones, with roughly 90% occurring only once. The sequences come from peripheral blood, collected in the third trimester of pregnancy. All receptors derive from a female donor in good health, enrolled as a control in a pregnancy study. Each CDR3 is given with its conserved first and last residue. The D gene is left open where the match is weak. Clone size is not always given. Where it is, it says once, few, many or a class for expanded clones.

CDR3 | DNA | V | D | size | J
CASSQTSDTGELFF | TGTGCCAGCAGCCAAACAAGCGACACCGGGGAGCTGTTTTTT | TRBV7-3 | - | - | TRBJ2-2
CASSFATETEAFF | TGTGCCAGCAGCTTTGCGACGGAGACTGAAGCTTTCTTT | TRBV11-3 | - | - | TRBJ1-1
CASSIAAGSTEAFF | TGTGCCAGTAGTATAGCAGCTGGGAGCACTGAAGCTTTCTTT | TRBV19 | - | - | TRBJ1-1
CASSFPQGVSEAFF | TGTGCCAGCAGCTTTCCACAGGGTGTATCTGAAGCTTTCTTT | TRBV5-4 | - | - | TRBJ1-1
CASSDSKGAQGYTF | TGTGCCAGCAGTGATAGTAAAGGGGCTCAGGGCTACACCTTC | TRBV2 | - | - | TRBJ1-2
CASSHQTSGFTGELFF | TGTGCCAGCAGCCATCAGACTAGCGGCTTCACCGGGGAGCTGTTTTTT | TRBV5-6 | TRBD2 | - | TRBJ2-2
CASSVNMVNTEAFF | TGTGCCAGCAGCGTAAACATGGTGAACACTGAAGCTTTCTTT | TRBV9 | - | - | TRBJ1-1
CASLGVFGAEAFF | TGTGCCTCTCTTGGGGTTTTCGGGGCTGAAGCTTTCTTT | TRBV11-2 | - | - | TRBJ1-1
CASSPESAGVGTQYF | TGTGCCAGCAGCCCCGAGTCGGCGGGGGTGGGGACCCAGTACTTC | TRBV7-2 | TRBD2 | - | TRBJ2-5
CASSEHRGNSPLHF | TGTGCCAGCAGCGAACACAGGGGAAATTCACCCCTCCACTTT | TRBV5-4 | TRBD1 | - | TRBJ1-6
CATSSGGTEAFF | TGTGCCACCAGCAGCGGGGGAACTGAAGCTTTCTTT | TRBV15 | - | - | TRBJ1-1
CASNQGRGGNEQFF | TGTGCCAGCAATCAGGGGCGGGGGGGCAATGAGCAGTTCTTC | TRBV2 | TRBD2 | - | TRBJ2-1
CSAGDNEQFF | TGCAGCGCTGGAGACAATGAGCAGTTCTTC | TRBV29-1 | - | - | TRBJ2-1
CASSSQDRLAGGELFF | TGTGCCAGCAGCTCCCAAGACAGGTTGGCGGGCGGGGAGCTGTTTTTT | TRBV5-4 | - | - | TRBJ2-2
CASSSAGRSLNEKLFF | TGTGCCAGCAGCTCCGCGGGCCGCTCCCTTAATGAAAAACTGTTTTTT | TRBV5-5 | - | - | TRBJ1-4
CASSLRPGMNTGELFF | TGTGCCAGCAGCTTGAGGCCAGGGATGAACACCGGGGAGCTGTTTTTT | TRBV5-4 | - | - | TRBJ2-2
CASSLTGLGTNEKLFF | TGTGCCAGCAGCTTAACAGGATTAGGAACTAATGAAAAACTGTTTTTT | TRBV7-2 | - | - | TRBJ1-4
CASSLSGAYGYTF | TGTGCCAGCAGCTTATCAGGGGCCTATGGCTACACCTTC | TRBV7-9 | - | - | TRBJ1-2
CAISPDRVYGYTF | TGTGCCATCTCACCGGACAGGGTCTATGGCTACACCTTC | TRBV6-5 | TRBD1 | once | TRBJ1-2
CASSAGGPGELFF | TGTGCCAGCAGTGCAGGGGGTCCCGGGGAGCTGTTTTTT | TRBV6-1 | TRBD1 | - | TRBJ2-2
CATSRDFGEQFF | TGTGCCACCAGCAGAGATTTCGGTGAGCAGTTCTTC | TRBV15 | - | once | TRBJ2-1
CASSFDRDHGYTF | TGTGCCAGCAGCTTTGACAGGGATCATGGCTACACCTTC | TRBV5-4 | TRBD1 | - | TRBJ1-2
CASSLALGPTGEQPQHF | TGTGCCAGCAGCTTAGCGCTCGGCCCGACGGGGGAACAGCCCCAGCATTTT | TRBV7-9 | - | - | TRBJ1-5
CASSLDSTEAFF | TGTGCCAGCAGCTTAGACAGCACTGAAGCTTTCTTT | TRBV5-4 | - | - | TRBJ1-1
CASTTLAGQGVDNQPQHF | TGTGCCAGCACCACCCTTGCGGGACAGGGGGTGGATAATCAGCCCCAGCATTTT | TRBV21-1 | - | - | TRBJ1-5
CASSQMEEKLFF | TGCGCCAGCAGCCAAATGGAGGAAAAACTGTTTTTT | TRBV4-1 | - | once | TRBJ1-4
CSAEVRGPGELFF | TGCAGCGCTGAGGTCAGGGGGCCCGGGGAGCTGTTTTTT | TRBV29-1 | TRBD1 | - | TRBJ2-2
CASSIWGQGGQPQHF | TGTGCCAGTAGTATATGGGGACAGGGCGGTCAGCCCCAGCATTTT | TRBV19 | TRBD1 | - | TRBJ1-5
CASSQVRDTITDTQYF | TGTGCCAGCAGCCAAGTCCGGGACACCATCACAGATACGCAGTATTTT | TRBV4-2 | - | - | TRBJ2-3
CASSLTGVGGYTF | TGTGCCAGCAGCTTAACAGGGGTCGGTGGCTACACCTTC | TRBV7-2 | TRBD1 | - | TRBJ1-2
CASSLGQNYGYTF | TGCGCCAGCAGCTTGGGACAAAACTATGGCTACACCTTC | TRBV5-1 | - | once | TRBJ1-2
CASSSLAGNGYTF | TGTGCCAGCAGCAGCTTGGCGGGGAATGGCTACACCTTC | TRBV7-6 | - | few | TRBJ1-2
CASSLDTGSGNTIYF | TGTGCCAGCAGCTTGGATACAGGCTCTGGAAACACCATATATTTT | TRBV5-6 | - | - | TRBJ1-3
CASSKKGQGNTEAFF | TGTGCCAGCAGTAAAAAGGGACAGGGGAACACTGAAGCTTTCTTT | TRBV2 | TRBD1 | - | TRBJ1-1
CSVRGLTEAFF | TGCAGCGTCCGGGGTCTCACTGAAGCTTTCTTT | TRBV29-1 | - | - | TRBJ1-1
CASSQVVQGNEKLFF | TGTGCCAGCAGCCAAGTCGTACAGGGGAATGAAAAACTGTTTTTT | TRBV14 | TRBD1 | - | TRBJ1-4
CASSQVKAGGPRDTQYF | TGCGCCAGCAGCCAAGTTAAAGCGGGGGGGCCTAGAGATACGCAGTATTTT | TRBV4-1 | TRBD2 | - | TRBJ2-3
CASSPRQANNYGYTF | TGTGCCAGTAGTCCCCGACAGGCGAACAACTATGGCTACACCTTC | TRBV19 | - | - | TRBJ1-2
CASNPTRNTEAFF | TGTGCCAGCAACCCAACAAGGAACACTGAAGCTTTCTTT | TRBV14 | - | - | TRBJ1-1
CASSYAGFTNEKLFF | TGTGCCAGCAGTTATGCAGGGTTCACTAATGAAAAACTGTTTTTT | TRBV6-5 | - | - | TRBJ1-4
CASSPGTGAGETQYF | TGTGCCAGCAGCCCAGGGACAGGGGCTGGCGAGACCCAGTACTTC | TRBV13 | TRBD1 | - | TRBJ2-5
CASSSETENSPLHF | TGTGCCAGCAGTTCCGAGACAGAAAATTCACCCCTCCACTTT | TRBV6-5 | - | - | TRBJ1-6
CASSVELLATDTQYF | TGTGCCAGCAGCGTAGAGCTACTAGCCACAGATACGCAGTATTTT | TRBV9 | - | - | TRBJ2-3
CASSIGAGGNQPQHF | TGTGCCAGTAGTATTGGGGCAGGGGGGAATCAGCCCCAGCATTTT | TRBV19 | TRBD1 | - | TRBJ1-5
CAWRDYRGTIYF | TGTGCCTGGAGGGACTACAGGGGGACCATATATTTT | TRBV30 | TRBD1 | - | TRBJ1-3
CSVVPGLQYTEAFF | TGCAGCGTGGTCCCGGGACTCCAGTACACTGAAGCTTTCTTT | TRBV29-1 | - | - | TRBJ1-1
CASSPTGSYNSPLHF | TGTGCCAGCAGCCCGACAGGCTCCTATAATTCACCCCTCCACTTT | TRBV11-3 | - | - | TRBJ1-6
CASSLKRGGRGAQYF | TGTGCCAGCAGCTTGAAGCGGGGGGGCCGGGGGGCCCAGTACTTC | TRBV5-6 | TRBD2 | - | TRBJ2-5
CASSGGQTGEQFF | TGTGCCAGCAGCGGGGGACAGACCGGCGAGCAGTTCTTC | TRBV7-3 | TRBD1 | - | TRBJ2-1
CASSYGTGYEKLFF | TGTGCCAGCAGTTACGGGACAGGGTATGAAAAACTGTTTTTT | TRBV6-6 | TRBD1 | - | TRBJ1-4
CASRSPGEKLFF | TGCGCCAGCAGGAGTCCGGGTGAAAAACTGTTTTTT | TRBV5-1 | - | - | TRBJ1-4